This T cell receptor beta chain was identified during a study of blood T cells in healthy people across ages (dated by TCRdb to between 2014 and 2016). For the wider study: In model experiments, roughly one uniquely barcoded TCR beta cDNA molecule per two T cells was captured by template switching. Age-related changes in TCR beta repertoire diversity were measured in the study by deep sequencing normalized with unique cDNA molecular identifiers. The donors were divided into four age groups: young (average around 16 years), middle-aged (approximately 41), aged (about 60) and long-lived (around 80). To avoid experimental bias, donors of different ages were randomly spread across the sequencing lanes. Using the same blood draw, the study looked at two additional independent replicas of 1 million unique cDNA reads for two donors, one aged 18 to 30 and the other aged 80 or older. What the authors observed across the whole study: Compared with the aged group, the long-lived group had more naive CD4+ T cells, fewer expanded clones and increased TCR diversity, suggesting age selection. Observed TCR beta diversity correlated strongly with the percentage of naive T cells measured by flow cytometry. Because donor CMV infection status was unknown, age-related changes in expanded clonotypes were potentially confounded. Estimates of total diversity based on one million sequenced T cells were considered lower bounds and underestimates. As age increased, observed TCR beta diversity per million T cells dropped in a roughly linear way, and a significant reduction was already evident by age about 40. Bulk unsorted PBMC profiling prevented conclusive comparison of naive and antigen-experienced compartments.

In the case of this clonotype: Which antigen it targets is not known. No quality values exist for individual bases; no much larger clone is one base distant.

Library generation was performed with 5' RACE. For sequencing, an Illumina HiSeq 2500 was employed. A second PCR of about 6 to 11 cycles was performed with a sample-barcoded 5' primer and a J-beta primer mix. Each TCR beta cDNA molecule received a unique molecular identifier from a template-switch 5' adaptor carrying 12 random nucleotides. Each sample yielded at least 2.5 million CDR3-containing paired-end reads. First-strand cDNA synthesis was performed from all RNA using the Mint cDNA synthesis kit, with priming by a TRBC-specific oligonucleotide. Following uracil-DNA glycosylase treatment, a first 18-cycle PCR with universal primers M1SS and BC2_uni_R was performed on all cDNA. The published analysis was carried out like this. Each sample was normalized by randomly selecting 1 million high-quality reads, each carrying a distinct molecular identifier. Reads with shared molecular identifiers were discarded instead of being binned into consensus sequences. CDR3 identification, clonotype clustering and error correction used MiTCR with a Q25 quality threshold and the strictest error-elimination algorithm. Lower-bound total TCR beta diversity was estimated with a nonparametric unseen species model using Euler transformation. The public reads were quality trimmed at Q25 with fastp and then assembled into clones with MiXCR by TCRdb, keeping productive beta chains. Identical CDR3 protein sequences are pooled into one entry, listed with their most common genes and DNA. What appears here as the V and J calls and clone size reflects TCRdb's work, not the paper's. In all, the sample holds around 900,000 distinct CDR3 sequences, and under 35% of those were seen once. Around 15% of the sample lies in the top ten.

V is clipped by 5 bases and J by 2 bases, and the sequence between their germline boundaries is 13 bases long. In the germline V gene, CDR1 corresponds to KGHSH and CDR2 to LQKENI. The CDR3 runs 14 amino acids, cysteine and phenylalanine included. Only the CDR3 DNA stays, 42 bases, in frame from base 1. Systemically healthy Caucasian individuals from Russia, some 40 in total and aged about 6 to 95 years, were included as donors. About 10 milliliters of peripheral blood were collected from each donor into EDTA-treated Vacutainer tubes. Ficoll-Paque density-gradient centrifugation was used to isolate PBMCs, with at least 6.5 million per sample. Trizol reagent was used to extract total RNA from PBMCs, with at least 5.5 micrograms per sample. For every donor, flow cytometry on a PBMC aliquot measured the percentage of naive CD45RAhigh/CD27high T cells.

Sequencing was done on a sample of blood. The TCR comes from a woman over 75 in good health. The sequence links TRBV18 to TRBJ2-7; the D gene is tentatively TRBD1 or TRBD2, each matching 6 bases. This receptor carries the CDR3 CASSATGGPYEQYF. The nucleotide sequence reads TGTGCCAGCTCAGCGACAGGAGGGCCCTACGAGCAGTACTTC.